One sample yielded the 22 T cell receptor beta chains listed below, sequenced in a study of blood T cell repertoires in COVID-19. The protocol was immunoSEQ multiplex PCR, while the TCRdb copy is restricted to in-frame clones and leaves out a portion. Seen here are over 250,000 clones, 85% to 90% observed once, and the top ten hold 6.3%. The sequenced sample was peripheral blood. The receptors shown here come from a woman in her forties or fifties with COVID-19, enrolled during active disease.

This clone was detected once. The chain employs TRBV4-2 and TRBJ2-2; 11 positions agree with TRBD2. CDR3 length equals 18 residues. Germline V gene lookup returns CDR1 LGHNA and CDR2 YNFKEQ. Unmatched junction bases numbered 11, after V lost 4 bases and J lost 4 bases. CDR3 amino acids: CASSRELAGVGGTGELFF. DNA for the CDR3: TGTGCCAGCAGCCGAGAACTAGCGGGAGTAGGAGGCACCGGGGAGCTGTTTTTT.

V gene TRBV14 combines with J gene TRBJ1-2, with 7 bases that match TRBD1. The CDR3 totals 16 residues. Germline V gene lookup returns CDR1 SGHDN and CDR2 FVKESK. The junction had 12 bases not matched to a gene; V was cut back by 4 bases and J by 4 bases. CDR3 protein: CASSPRQGGLGYGYTF. The CDR3 DNA is TGTGCCAGCAGCCCCCGACAGGGTGGGCTTGGCTATGGCTACACCTTC.

The rearrangement links TRBV1 to TRBJ2-1; TRBD2, the table's D call, lacks a check against the DNA. TRBV1 is tagged as a pseudogene. This CDR3 region has 15 residues. CDR3 in amino acids: CTSSHRTSGREGQFF. In DNA form, the CDR3 reads TGCACCAGCAGCCACAGGACTAGCGGGAGGGAGGGGCAGTTCTTC.

The CDR3 protein is CASSYSDSYYGYTF. DNA of the CDR3: TGTGCCAGCAGTTACTCGGACAGCTACTATGGCTACACCTTC. The chain is built from TRBV6-5 and TRBJ1-2; tentatively, D is TRBD1 (6 bases). The V and J ends lost 0 bases and 3 bases respectively, with 8 bases between them. The germline V gene encodes CDR1 MNHEY and CDR2 SVGAGI. The CDR3 spans 14 residues.

The V call is TRBV6-5, the J call TRBJ1-3, with D tentatively TRBD1 (6 bases). Trimming left V 6 bases short and J 7 bases short, with 13 bases between. The CDR3 length is 13 residues. CDR1 and CDR2 (germline): MNHEY, SVGAGI. The CDR3 sequence: CASRRDNRNTIYF. The CDR3, as DNA: TGTGCCAGCAGGAGGGACAACAGGAACACCATATATTTT.

The V call is TRBV12-5, the J call TRBJ2-1; 7 bases agree with TRBD1. The CDR3 length is 15 residues. The germline V gene encodes CDR1 LGHNT and CDR2 FRNRAP. Losses at the gene ends were 1 base for V and 8 bases for J; bases not matched to a gene: 8. CDR3 DNA: TGTGCTAGTGGTTTGGCCAACAGGGGAAGGGATGAGCAGTTCTTC. Residues: CASGLANRGRDEQFF.

The V call is TRBV6-6, the J call TRBJ2-7; 9 bases align to TRBD2. The CDR3 is made up of 16 amino acids. Trimming cost V 0 bases and J 2 bases; bases outside gene matches: 5. The germline gives CDR1 MNHNY, CDR2 SVGAGI (reference sequence). The CDR3 DNA follows: TGTGCCAGCAGTTACTCACGTCTAGCGGGAACCTACGAGCAGTACTTC. Translating gives CASSYSRLAGTYEQYF.

The rearrangement joins TRBV9 to TRBJ2-7; TRBD2 matches at 8 bases. V shed 4 bases and J 2 bases; nucleotides not matched to a gene: 5. The CDR3 consists of 14 residues. CDR1 is SGDLS, CDR2 YYNGEE, per germline. The CDR3 loop is CASSPTSGPYEQYF. The DNA for the CDR3 is TGTGCCAGCAGCCCAACTAGCGGCCCCTACGAGCAGTACTTC. Full variable domain (missing parts from reference TRBV9 and TRBJ2-7): DSGVTQTPKHLITATGQRVTLRCSPRSGDLSVYWYQQSLDQGLQFLIQYYNGEERAKGNILERFSAQQFPDLHSELNLSSLELGDSALYFCASSPTSGPYEQYFGPGTRLTVT.

The chain couples TRBV11-2 to TRBJ1-6; TRBD1 agrees at 9 bases. The V gene end was trimmed by 4 bases and the J gene end by 10 bases; junction bases not matched to a gene: 8. CDR3 length: 15 residues. Germline-derived CDR1 and CDR2 are SGHAT and FQNNGV. CDR3 residues: CASSSGTGTGSPLHF. The CDR3 DNA reads as TGTGCCAGCAGCTCGGGGACAGGGACGGGCTCACCCCTCCACTTT.

The chain links TRBV15 to TRBJ2-1; possible D gene TRBD2, 5 bases. The CDR3 has 15 residues. Germline V gene sequence: CDR1 LNHNV, CDR2 YYDKDF (reference sequence). V was trimmed by 3 bases and J by 0 bases, leaving 9 bases between them. CDR3 nucleotides: TGTGCCACCAGCAGCGGGATAAGCTCCTACAATGAGCAGTTCTTC. It yields the protein CATSSGISSYNEQFF.

The CDR3 nucleotides are TGTGCCAGCAGCTTAGGTCTAGCGGGAGGGCCAGATACGCAGTATTTT. It encodes CASSLGLAGGPDTQYF. The J gene is TRBJ2-3, the V gene TRBV7-9, with TRBD2 matching 12 bases. V trimming: 1 base; J trimming: 4 bases; junction bases outside the gene matches: 3. The CDR3 spans 16 residues. Germline V gene sequence: CDR1 SEHNR, CDR2 FQNEAQ (reference sequence).

This clone occurred a few times. The chain combines TRBV4-1 with TRBJ1-2, with D possibly being TRBD1 (5 bases). CDR1 and CDR2 (germline): MGHRA, YSYEKL. The CDR3 sequence is 14 residues long. Between the trimmed V and J ends, which lost 1 base and 3 bases, there was a span of 9 bases. The CDR3 nucleotides read TGCGCCAGCAGCCAAGGGGGAGGGGACTATGGCTACACCTTC. Its translation: CASSQGGGDYGYTF.

This chain uses TRBV12-2 with TRBJ1-1. TRBV12-2 counts as a pseudogene. This CDR3 has 15 amino acids. DNA for the CDR3: TGTGCAAGTCGCACCCGGGATGCCGAATGGACTGAAGCTTTCTTT. It translates to CASRTRDAEWTEAFF.

The rearrangement joins TRBV15 to TRBJ1-6; possible D gene TRBD1, 6 bases. The V end was cut by 8 bases, the J end by 7 bases, with 15 bases between. This CDR3 has 14 residues. Germline V gene sequence: CDR1 LNHNV, CDR2 YYDKDF (reference sequence). The DNA for the CDR3 is TGTGCCACCTCACAGGGACCGACAAATTCACCCCTCCACTTT. Its translation: CATSQGPTNSPLHF. Combining the CDR3 with reference TRBV15 and TRBJ1-6 gives the whole variable domain DAMVIQNPRYQVTQFGKPVTLSCSQTLNHNVMYWYQQKSSQAPKLLFHYYDKDFNNEADTPDNFQSRRPNTSFCFLDIRSPGLGDTAMYLCATSQGPTNSPLHFGNGTRLTVT.

This chain links TRBV5-5 with TRBJ1-3, with 8 bases matching TRBD1. Germline V gives CDR1 SGHKS, CDR2 YYEKEE (reference sequence). Unmatched junction bases numbered 12, after V lost 1 base and J lost 3 bases. The CDR3 is 18 residues long. The CDR3, as DNA: TGTGCCAGCAGCTTGTGGGCAGGGGGCCAGGTAGATGGAAACACCATATATTTT. Amino acids: CASSLWAGGQVDGNTIYF.

In DNA, the CDR3 is TGTGCCAGCAGTCCGCCGACCGGAGGAGATACGCAGTATTTT. Protein sequence: CASSPPTGGDTQYF. The rearrangement uses TRBV7-9 and TRBJ2-3; a possible D gene is TRBD2 (5 bases). CDR1 SEHNR and CDR2 FQNEAQ come from the germline V gene (reference sequence). V lost 6 bases to trimming and J lost 5 bases, with 15 bases between them. This CDR3 comprises 14 residues.

A few counts support this clone. V usage is TRBV27 and J usage is TRBJ1-2; 9 nucleotides agree with TRBD1. The V segment lost 6 bases and the J segment 4 bases; nucleotides outside the gene matches: 3. There are 13 residues in the CDR3. Germline V gives CDR1 MNHEY, CDR2 SMNVEV (reference sequence). This chain's CDR3 is CASRPTGGYGYTF. In DNA form, the CDR3 reads TGTGCCAGCAGGCCGACAGGGGGCTATGGCTACACCTTC.

As DNA, the CDR3 is TGCAGCGTTGAAACTGCCTACAATGAGCAGTTCTTC. Translated, it gives CSVETAYNEQFF. The chain employs TRBV29-1 and TRBJ2-1; D is undetermined. Trimming pared 2 bases from V and 2 bases from J, leaving 4 bases between. The germline CDR1 and CDR2 sequences are SQVTM and ANQGSEA. This CDR3 is 12 amino acids long.

As regards this clone: The sample holds other DNA sequences that translate to the same CDR3. The J gene is TRBJ2-1, the V gene TRBV5-4; no clear D gene. The length of the CDR3 is 15 residues. The V end lost 0 bases, the J end lost 0 bases, and 7 bases lay between the germline ends. Germline-derived CDR1 and CDR2 are SGHNT and YYREEE (reference sequence). The CDR3, as DNA: TGTGCCAGCAGCTTGGAAAGGAGCTCCTACAATGAGCAGTTCTTC. Its protein product is CASSLERSSYNEQFF.

The chain employs TRBV27 and TRBJ1-2, with 7 bases aligning to TRBD1. With 5 bases clipped from V and 6 bases from J, the junction kept 15 bases outside the gene matches. The length of the CDR3 is 16 residues. Germline V gene sequence: CDR1 MNHEY, CDR2 SMNVEV (reference sequence). As DNA, the CDR3 is TGTGCCAGCAGTAGGACCGGGACAGCCGGACGTGATGGCTACACCTTC. Residues: CASSRTGTAGRDGYTF.

The genes are TRBV3-1 (or the pseudogene TRBV3-2) and TRBJ2-6, with D perhaps TRBD1 (6 bases). The germline V gene has CDR1 LGHDT and CDR2 YNNKEL (reference sequence). V lost 3 bases to trimming and J lost 4 bases, with 13 bases between them. The CDR3 length is 16 residues. The CDR3 coding sequence is TGTGCCAGCAGCCAGTATACAGGGAGAGGGGCCAACGTCCTGACTTTC. As protein: CASSQYTGRGANVLTF.

The V gene is TRBV7-2, the J gene TRBJ2-7, with 8 bases that match TRBD2. With V trimmed by 2 bases and J by 0 bases, 15 bases remained unmatched. Germline CDR1 and CDR2: SGHTA and FQGNSA. The CDR3 sequence is 19 residues long. The CDR3 nucleotides are TGTGCCAGCAGCTTAAGAATTAGCGGGATCGGGGGGACCTCCTACGAGCAGTACTTC. Its translation: CASSLRISGIGGTSYEQYF. Combining the CDR3 with reference TRBV7-2 and TRBJ2-7 gives the whole variable domain GAGVSQSPSNKVTEKGKDVELRCDPISGHTALYWYRQSLGQGLEFLIYFQGNSAPDKSGLPSDRFSAERTGGSVSTLTIQRTQQEDSAVYLCASSLRISGIGGTSYEQYFGPGTRLTVT.